This T cell receptor (beta chain) comes out of a study of T cells in tumors and immune-related adverse events (dated by TCRdb to the early 2020s). The TCR beta locus was amplified and sequenced with the immunoSEQ assay, yielding bulk TCR Vbeta CDR3 data. The study's processing was this. Non-productive CDR3s, sequences shorter than 7 amino acids, and those not starting with C or ending with F/W were excluded. Only specimens with at least 1000 reads were analysed, and clonotypes were defined at the amino acid level. Clonality was computed as 1 minus Pielou's evenness. To equalize library sizes, abundance-weighted random subsampling with replacement was performed and repeated 100 times so that 95% confidence intervals could be reported. The Morisita overlap index was used to quantify repertoire overlap, and for each specimen the top 40 clones were checked for overlap with the irAE. TCRdb holds this immuneACCESS table with in-frame rearrangements only. Some clones are missing; in checked studies, unresolved V genes explain under half, and the rest has no known cause. V, J and clone size reflect that table, while D and trimming were determined from the DNA. This sample gives about 24,000 clones in total; around nine tenths of them show up just once. The ten most abundant clones make up over 1.3% of the sample.

Regarding this clone: This receptor's antigen is unknown. No per-base quality is available; no much larger clone lies one base away.

The sample's treatment or condition label, decoded: nivolumab (PD-1 blockade) given before sampling. The DNeasy Blood and Tissue Kit was used to extract DNA from the formalin-fixed paraffin-embedded specimens. Taken from cysteine to phenylalanine, the CDR3 has 15 residues. Only the CDR3 region is kept as DNA, spanning 45 bases read in frame from base 1. After removal of 5 bases from V and 0 bases from J, the junction retains 5 bases not matched to a gene. From the germline V gene (reference sequence), CDR1 is LNHDA and CDR2 is SQIVND. Sequencing used lymph node tissue, obtained from a patient treated with anti-PD-1 therapy. The V and J segments used are TRBV19 and TRBJ2-3; 7 middle bases align to TRBD2. The origin of this receptor is a female donor with metastatic renal cell carcinoma. The CDR3: CASSSSGGSTDTQYF. The DNA reads TGTGCCAGTAGTTCCTCGGGAGGTAGCACAGATACGCAGTATTTT.